The 2 T cell receptor beta chains below were found in one sample sequenced in a study of PD-1 blockade in mismatch repair-deficient tumors. Only in-frame clones appear in the TCRdb table, and some are missing; sequencing was by immunoSEQ multiplex PCR. The sample lists roughly 120,000 clones; over 60% were seen once. The specimen was peripheral blood, collected approximately 64 weeks after starting pembrolizumab. These receptors came from an adult with mismatch repair-deficient cancer.

This chain links TRBV7-2 with TRBJ1-1, with 9 bases identical to TRBD1. The CDR3 contains 16 residues. Losses at the gene ends were 2 bases for V and 2 bases for J; bases not matched to a gene: 6. In germline, CDR1 is SGHTA, CDR2 FQGNSA. DNA for the CDR3: TGTGCCAGCAGCTTACGACAGGGGGTCTCCAACACTGAAGCTTTCTTT. It translates to CASSLRQGVSNTEAFF.

V gene TRBV9 combines with J gene TRBJ2-3; D is undetermined. V was clipped by 0 bases and J by 2 bases, with 10 bases between them. Per the germline V gene, CDR1 is SGDLS and CDR2 is YYNGEE. CDR3 size: 15 residues. CDR3 sequence: CASSVGSSSTDTQYF. The CDR3 bases are TGTGCCAGCAGCGTAGGAAGCTCCTCCACAGATACGCAGTATTTT.